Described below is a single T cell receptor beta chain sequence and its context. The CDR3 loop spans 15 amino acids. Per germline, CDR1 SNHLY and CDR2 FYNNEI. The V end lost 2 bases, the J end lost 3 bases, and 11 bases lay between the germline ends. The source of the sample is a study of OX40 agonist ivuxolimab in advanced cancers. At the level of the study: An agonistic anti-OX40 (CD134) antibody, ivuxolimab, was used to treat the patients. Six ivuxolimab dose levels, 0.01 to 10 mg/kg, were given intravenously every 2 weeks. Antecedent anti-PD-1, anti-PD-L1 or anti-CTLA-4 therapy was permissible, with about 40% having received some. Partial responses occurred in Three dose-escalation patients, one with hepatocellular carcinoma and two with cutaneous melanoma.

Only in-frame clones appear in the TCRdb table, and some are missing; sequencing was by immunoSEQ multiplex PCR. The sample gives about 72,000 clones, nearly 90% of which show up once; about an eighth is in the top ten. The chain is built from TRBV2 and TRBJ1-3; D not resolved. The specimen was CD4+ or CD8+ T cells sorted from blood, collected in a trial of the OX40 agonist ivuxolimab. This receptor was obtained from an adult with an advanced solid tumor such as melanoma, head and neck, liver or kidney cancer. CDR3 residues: CASSESRGHGNTIYF. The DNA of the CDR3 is TGTGCCAGCAGTGAATCGCGGGGTCATGGAAACACCATATATTTT.